This entry concerns a single TCR beta chain. This entry comes from a study of T cell changes during pregnancy in multiple sclerosis. The table came from immunoSEQ multiplex PCR; TCRdb's copy has only in-frame clones and leaves some out. The sample has approximately 40,000 clones, about 95% seen once; the top ten hold about 0.92%. The sequencing here drew on peripheral blood, taken in the second trimester of pregnancy. The receptor comes from a female donor with multiple sclerosis, enrolled in a pregnancy study.

DNA of the CDR3: TGTGCCAGCAGCGAGTTCGGGCAGCCCCAGCATTTT. Translated: CASSEFGQPQHF. The chain uses TRBV5-4 and TRBJ1-5; D unclear. The CDR3 extends over 12 amino acids. Germline CDR1 and CDR2: SGHNT and YYREEE (reference sequence). Trimming stripped 4 bases from V and 7 bases from J, with 9 bases between.